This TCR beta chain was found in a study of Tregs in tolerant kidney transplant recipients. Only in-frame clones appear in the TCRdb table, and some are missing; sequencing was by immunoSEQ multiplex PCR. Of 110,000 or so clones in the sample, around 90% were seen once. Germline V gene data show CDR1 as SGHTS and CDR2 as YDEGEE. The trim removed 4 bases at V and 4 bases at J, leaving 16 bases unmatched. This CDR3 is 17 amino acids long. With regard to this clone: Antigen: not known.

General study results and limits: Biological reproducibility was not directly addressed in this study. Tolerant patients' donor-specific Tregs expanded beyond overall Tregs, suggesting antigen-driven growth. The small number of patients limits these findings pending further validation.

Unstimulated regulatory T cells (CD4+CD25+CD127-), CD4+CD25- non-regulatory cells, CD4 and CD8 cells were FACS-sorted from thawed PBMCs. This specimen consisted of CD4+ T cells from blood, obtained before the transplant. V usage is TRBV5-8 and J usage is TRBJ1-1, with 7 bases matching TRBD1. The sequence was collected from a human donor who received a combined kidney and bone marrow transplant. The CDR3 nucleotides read TGTGCCAGCAGCGCCCGGACAGGCATGGTTGAGGGCACTGAAGCTTTCTTT. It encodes CASSARTGMVEGTEAFF. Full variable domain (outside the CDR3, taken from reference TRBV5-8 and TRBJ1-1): EAGVTQSPTHLIKTRGQQATLRCSPISGHTSVYWYQQALGLGLQFLLWYDEGEERNRGNFPPRFSGRQFPNYSSELNVNALELEDSALYLCASSARTGMVEGTEAFFGQGTRLTVV.